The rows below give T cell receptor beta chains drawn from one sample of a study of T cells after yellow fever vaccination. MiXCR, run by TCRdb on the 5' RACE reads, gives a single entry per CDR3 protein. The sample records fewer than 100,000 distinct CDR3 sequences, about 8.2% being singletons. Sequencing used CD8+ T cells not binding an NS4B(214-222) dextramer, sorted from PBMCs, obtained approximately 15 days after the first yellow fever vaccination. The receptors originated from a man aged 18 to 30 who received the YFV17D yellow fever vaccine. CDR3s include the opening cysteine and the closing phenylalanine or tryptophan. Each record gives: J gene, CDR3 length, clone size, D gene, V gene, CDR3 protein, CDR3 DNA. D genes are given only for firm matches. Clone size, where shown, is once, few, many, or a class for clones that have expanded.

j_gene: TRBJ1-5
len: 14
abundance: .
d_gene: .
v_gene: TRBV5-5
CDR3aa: CASATGMGNQPQHF
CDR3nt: TGTGCCAGCGCAACAGGGATGGGCAATCAGCCCCAGCATTTT

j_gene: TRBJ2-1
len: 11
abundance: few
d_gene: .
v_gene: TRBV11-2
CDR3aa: CASSGLNEQFF
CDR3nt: TGTGCCAGCAGCGGCCTTAATGAGCAGTTCTTC

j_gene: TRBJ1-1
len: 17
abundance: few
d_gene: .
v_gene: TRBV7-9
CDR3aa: CASSLGGQGRGSTEAFF
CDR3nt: TGTGCCAGCAGCTTAGGAGGGCAGGGGCGAGGCAGCACTGAAGCTTTCTTT

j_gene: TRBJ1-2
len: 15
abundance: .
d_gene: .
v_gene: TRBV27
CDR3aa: CASRTSVYINYGYTF
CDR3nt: TGTGCCAGCAGGACGTCCGTATATATTAACTATGGCTACACCTTC

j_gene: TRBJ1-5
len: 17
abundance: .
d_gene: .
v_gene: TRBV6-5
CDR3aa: CASSYSIRALPNQPQHF
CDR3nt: TGTGCCAGCAGTTACTCTATCCGGGCATTACCAAATCAGCCCCAGCATTTT

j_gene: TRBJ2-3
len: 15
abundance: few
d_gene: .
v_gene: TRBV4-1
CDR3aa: CASSHLPGSGDTQYF
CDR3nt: TGCGCCAGCAGCCACCTACCGGGGAGTGGAGATACGCAGTATTTT

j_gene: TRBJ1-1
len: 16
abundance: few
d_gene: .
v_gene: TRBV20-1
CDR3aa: CSARDLMGSENTEAFF
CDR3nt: TGCAGTGCTAGAGATCTCATGGGTTCAGAGAACACTGAAGCTTTCTTT

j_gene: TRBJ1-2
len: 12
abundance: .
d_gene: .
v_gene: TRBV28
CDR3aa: CASRGASRGYTF
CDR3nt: TGTGCCAGCAGAGGGGCCTCGAGGGGCTACACCTTC

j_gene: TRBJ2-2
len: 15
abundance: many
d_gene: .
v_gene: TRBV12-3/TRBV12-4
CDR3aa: CASSPRQSNTGELFF
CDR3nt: TGTGCCAGCTCCCCGCGGCAGTCGAACACCGGGGAGCTGTTTTTT

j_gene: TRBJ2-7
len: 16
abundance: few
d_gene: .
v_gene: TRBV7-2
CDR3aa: CASSIAGTAGQYEQYF
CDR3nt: TGTGCCAGCAGCATAGCCGGGACAGCGGGGCAGTACGAGCAGTACTTC

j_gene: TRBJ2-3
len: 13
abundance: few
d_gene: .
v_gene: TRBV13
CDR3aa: CASSLDHSDTQYF
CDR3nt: TGTGCCAGCAGCTTAGACCACTCAGATACGCAGTATTTT

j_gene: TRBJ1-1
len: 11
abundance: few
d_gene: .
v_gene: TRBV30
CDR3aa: CAWSVTGEAFF
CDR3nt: TGTGCCTGGAGTGTAACAGGGGAAGCTTTCTTT

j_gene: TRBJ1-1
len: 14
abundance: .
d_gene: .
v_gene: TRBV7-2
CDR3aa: CASRLRERNTEAFF
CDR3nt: TGTGCCAGCCGCCTCAGGGAGAGAAACACTGAAGCTTTCTTT

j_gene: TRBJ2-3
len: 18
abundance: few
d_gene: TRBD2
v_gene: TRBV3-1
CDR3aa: CASSQGASGGAGWVTQYF
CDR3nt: TGTGCCAGCAGCCAAGGGGCTAGCGGGGGGGCCGGTTGGGTTACGCAGTATTTT

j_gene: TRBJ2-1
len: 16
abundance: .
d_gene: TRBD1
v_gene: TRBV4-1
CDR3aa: CASSQENRGRLNGQFF
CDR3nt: TGCGCCAGCAGCCAAGAAAACAGGGGCCGCCTAAATGGGCAGTTCTTC

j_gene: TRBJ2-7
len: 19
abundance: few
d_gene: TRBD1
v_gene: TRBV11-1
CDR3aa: CASSLGQGKGALPSYEQYF
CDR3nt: TGTGCCAGCAGCTTGGGACAGGGGAAAGGGGCTCTCCCCTCCTACGAGCAGTACTTC

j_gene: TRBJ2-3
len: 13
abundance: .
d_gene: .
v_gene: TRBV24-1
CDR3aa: CATRGVSTDTQYF
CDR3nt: TGTGCCACCCGCGGGGTGAGCACAGATACGCAGTATTTT

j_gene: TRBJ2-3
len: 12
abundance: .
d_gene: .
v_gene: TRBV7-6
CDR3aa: CASSFREDTQYF
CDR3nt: TGTGCCAGCAGCTTCAGGGAAGATACGCAGTATTTT

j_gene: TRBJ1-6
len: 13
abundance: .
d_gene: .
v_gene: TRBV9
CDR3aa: CASSQTLNSPLHF
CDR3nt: TGTGCCAGCAGCCAGACCCTTAATTCACCCCTCCACTTT

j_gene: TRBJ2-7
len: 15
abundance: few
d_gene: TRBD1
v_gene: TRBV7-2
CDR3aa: CASSLTTGAFYEQYF
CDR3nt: TGTGCCAGCAGCCTCACGACAGGGGCTTTCTACGAGCAGTACTTC

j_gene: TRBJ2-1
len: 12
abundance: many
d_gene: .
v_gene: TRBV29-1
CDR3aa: CLPRADYNEQFF
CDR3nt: TGCCTCCCTCGGGCGGATTACAATGAGCAGTTCTTC

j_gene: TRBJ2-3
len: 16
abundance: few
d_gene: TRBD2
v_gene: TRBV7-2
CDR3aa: CASSFLAGGLTDTQYF
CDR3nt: TGTGCCAGCAGCTTCCTAGCGGGGGGGCTCACAGATACGCAGTATTTT

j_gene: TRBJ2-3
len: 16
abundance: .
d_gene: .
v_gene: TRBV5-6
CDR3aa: CASSSFLGGGPDTQYF
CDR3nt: TGTGCCAGCAGCTCCTTCCTCGGCGGGGGCCCAGATACGCAGTATTTT

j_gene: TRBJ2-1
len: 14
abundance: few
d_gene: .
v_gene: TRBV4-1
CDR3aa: CASSQENANNEQFF
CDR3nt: TGCGCCAGCAGCCAAGAGAATGCGAACAATGAGCAGTTCTTC

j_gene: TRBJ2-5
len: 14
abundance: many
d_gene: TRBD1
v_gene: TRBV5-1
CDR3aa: CASSSGQGKETQYF
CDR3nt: TGCGCCAGCAGCTCGGGACAGGGTAAAGAGACCCAGTACTTC

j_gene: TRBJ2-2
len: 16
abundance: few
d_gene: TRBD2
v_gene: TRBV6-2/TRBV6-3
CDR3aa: CASSSRLAANTGELFF
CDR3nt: TGTGCCAGCAGTTCCAGACTAGCTGCGAACACCGGGGAGCTGTTTTTT

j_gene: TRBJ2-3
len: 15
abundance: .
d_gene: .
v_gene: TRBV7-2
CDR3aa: CASSLDLAPADTQYF
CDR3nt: TGTGCCAGCAGCTTAGACTTGGCCCCGGCGGATACGCAGTATTTT

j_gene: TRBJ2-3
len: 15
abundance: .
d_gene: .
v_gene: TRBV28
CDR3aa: CASSFLYPSTDTQYF
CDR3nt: TGTGCCAGCAGTTTTTTGTACCCTAGCACAGATACGCAGTATTTT

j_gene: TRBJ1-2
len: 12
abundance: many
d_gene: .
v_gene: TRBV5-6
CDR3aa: CASSLDSRGYTF
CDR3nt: TGTGCCAGCAGCTTGGACAGTCGTGGCTACACCTTC

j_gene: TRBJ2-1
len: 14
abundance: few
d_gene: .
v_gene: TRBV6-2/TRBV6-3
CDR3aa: CASTSLWVNNEQFF
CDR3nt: TGTGCCAGCACCAGTCTCTGGGTGAACAATGAGCAGTTCTTC

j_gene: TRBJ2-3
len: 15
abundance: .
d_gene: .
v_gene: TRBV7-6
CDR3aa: CASSLGGISTDTQYF
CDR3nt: TGTGCCAGCAGCTTAGGGGGTATTAGCACAGATACGCAGTATTTT

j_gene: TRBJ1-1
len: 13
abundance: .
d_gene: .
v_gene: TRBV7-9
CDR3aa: CASSFGGDTEAFF
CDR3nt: TGTGCCAGCAGCTTCGGGGGGGACACTGAAGCTTTCTTT

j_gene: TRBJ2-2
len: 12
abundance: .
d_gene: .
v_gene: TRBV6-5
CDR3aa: CAGGGVAGELFF
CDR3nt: TGTGCCGGAGGAGGGGTAGCCGGGGAGCTGTTTTTT

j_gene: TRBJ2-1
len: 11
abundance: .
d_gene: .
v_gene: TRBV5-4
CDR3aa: CASADGGEQFF
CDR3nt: TGTGCCAGCGCAGACGGGGGTGAGCAGTTCTTC

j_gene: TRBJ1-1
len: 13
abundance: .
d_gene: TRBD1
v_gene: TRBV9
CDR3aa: CASSPGQGPEAFF
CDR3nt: TGTGCCAGCAGCCCGGGACAGGGGCCTGAAGCTTTCTTT

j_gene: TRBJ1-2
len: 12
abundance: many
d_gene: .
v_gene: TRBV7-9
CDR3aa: CASSLGGYGYTF
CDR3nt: TGTGCCAGCAGCTTAGGGGGCTATGGCTACACCTTC

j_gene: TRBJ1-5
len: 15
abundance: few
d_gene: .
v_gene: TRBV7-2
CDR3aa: CASSPRQASNQPQHF
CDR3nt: TGTGCCAGCAGCCCAAGGCAGGCGAGCAATCAGCCCCAGCATTTT

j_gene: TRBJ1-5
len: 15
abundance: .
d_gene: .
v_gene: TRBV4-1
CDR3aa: CASSQGQGGDQPQHF
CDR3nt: TGCGCCAGCAGCCAAGGTCAGGGAGGGGATCAGCCCCAGCATTTT

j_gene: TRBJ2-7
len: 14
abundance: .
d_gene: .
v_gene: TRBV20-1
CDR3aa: CSARIGRTTYEQYF
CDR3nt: TGCAGTGCCCGAATCGGACGTACGACCTACGAGCAGTACTTC

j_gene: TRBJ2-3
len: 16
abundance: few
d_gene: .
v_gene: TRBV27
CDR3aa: CASSRRNGGLGDTQYF
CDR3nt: TGTGCCAGCAGTCGCCGCAATGGGGGCCTCGGAGATACGCAGTATTTT

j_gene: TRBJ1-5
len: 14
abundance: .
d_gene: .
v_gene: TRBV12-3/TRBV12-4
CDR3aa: CASRATGGNQPQHF
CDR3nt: TGTGCCAGCAGGGCGACGGGAGGCAATCAGCCCCAGCATTTT

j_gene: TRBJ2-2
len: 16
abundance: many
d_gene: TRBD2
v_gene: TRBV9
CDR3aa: CASSHPAGANTGELFF
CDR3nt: TGTGCCAGCAGCCACCCAGCGGGGGCGAACACCGGGGAGCTGTTTTTT

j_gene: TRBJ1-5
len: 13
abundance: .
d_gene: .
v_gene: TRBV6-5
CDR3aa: CASSYGPNQPQHF
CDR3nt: TGTGCCAGCAGTTACGGTCCGAATCAGCCCCAGCATTTT

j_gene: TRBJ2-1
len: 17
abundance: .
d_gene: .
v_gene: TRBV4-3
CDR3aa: CASSQDFPGRNYNEQFF
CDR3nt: TGCGCCAGCAGCCAAGACTTCCCGGGACGTAACTACAATGAGCAGTTCTTC

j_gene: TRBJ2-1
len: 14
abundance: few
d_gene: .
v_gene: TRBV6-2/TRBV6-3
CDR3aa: CASSSRTGGRGQFF
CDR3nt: TGTGCCAGCAGTTCCCGGACTGGGGGTCGGGGGCAGTTCTTC

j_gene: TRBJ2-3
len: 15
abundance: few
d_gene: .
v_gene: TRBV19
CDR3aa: CASSITATSTDTQYF
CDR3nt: TGTGCCAGTAGTATAACAGCGACTAGCACAGATACGCAGTATTTT

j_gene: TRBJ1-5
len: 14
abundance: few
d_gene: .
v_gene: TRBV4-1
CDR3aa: CASSQGIQSQPQHF
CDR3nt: TGCGCCAGCAGCCAAGGGATCCAAAGTCAGCCCCAGCATTTT

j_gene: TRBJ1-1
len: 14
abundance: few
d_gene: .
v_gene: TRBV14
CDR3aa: CASSHFSTGTEAFF
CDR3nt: TGTGCCAGCAGCCATTTTTCGACCGGAACTGAAGCTTTCTTT

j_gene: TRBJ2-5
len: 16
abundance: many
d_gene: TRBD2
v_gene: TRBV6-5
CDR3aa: CASSYSASGAKETQYF
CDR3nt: TGTGCCAGCAGTTACTCGGCCAGCGGGGCCAAAGAGACCCAGTACTTC

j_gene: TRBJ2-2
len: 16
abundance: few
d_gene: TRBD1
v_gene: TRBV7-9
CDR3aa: CASSIPDRGRGGELFF
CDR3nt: TGTGCCAGCAGCATACCAGACAGGGGGCGAGGCGGGGAGCTGTTTTTT

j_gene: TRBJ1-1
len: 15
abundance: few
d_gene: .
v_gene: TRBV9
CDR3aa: CASSPDRGMDTEAFF
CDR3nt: TGTGCCAGCAGCCCAGATCGGGGGATGGACACTGAAGCTTTCTTT

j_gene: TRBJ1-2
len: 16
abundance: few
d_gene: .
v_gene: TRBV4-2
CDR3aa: CASSPEWVGANYGYTF
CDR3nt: TGTGCCAGCAGCCCCGAGTGGGTAGGAGCTAACTATGGCTACACCTTC

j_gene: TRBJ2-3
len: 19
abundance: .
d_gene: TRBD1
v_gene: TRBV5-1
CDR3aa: CASSLSTIAPGQGTDTQYF
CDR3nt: TGCGCCAGCAGCTTATCCACAATCGCACCGGGACAGGGTACAGATACGCAGTATTTT

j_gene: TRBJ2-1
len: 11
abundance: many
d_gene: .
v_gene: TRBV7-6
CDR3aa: CASSMTNEQFF
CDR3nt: TGTGCCAGCAGTATGACGAATGAGCAGTTCTTC

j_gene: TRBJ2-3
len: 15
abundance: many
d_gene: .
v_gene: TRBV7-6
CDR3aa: CASSRPNEGADTQYF
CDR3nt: TGTGCCAGCAGCAGGCCCAACGAGGGTGCAGATACGCAGTATTTT

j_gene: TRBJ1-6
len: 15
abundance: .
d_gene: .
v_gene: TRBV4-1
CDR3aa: CASSQGGSYNSPLHF
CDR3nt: TGCGCCAGCAGCCAAGGGGGCTCCTATAATTCACCCCTCCACTTT

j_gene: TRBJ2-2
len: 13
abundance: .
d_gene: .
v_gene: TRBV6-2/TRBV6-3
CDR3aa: CASRPMQTGELFF
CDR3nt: TGTGCCAGCAGACCAATGCAGACCGGGGAGCTGTTTTTT

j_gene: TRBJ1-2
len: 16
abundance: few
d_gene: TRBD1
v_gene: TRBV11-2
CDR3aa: CASSFRRTGGNYGYTF
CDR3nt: TGTGCCAGCAGCTTTAGGCGGACAGGGGGAAACTATGGCTACACCTTC